Below, 24 T cell receptor beta chains from the same sample are listed, as sequenced in a study of identifying expanded T cells in peripheral blood. This table comes from immunoSEQ multiplex PCR, and its TCRdb copy is limited to in-frame clones, with some not included. The sample shows about 82,000 clones, 70% to 90% of them seen only once. Sequenced: blood. Receptors originate from a person between 18 and 75 years old in good health.

This sequence joins TRBV6-5 and TRBJ2-1; possibly TRBD1 for D (6 bases). In germline, CDR1 is MNHEY, CDR2 SVGAGI. The CDR3 extends over 15 amino acids. The germline V and J ends were trimmed by 8 bases and 4 bases, with 18 bases remaining between them. The CDR3 nucleotides are TGTGCCAGCGGAATCAGGGGAGCGGCGTACAATGAGCAGTTCTTC. It yields the protein CASGIRGAAYNEQFF.

This clone appeared once. This sequence joins TRBV7-6 and TRBJ1-1; a weak D match, TRBD1 (6 bases). V gave up 5 bases and J gave up 0 bases, with 19 bases separating them. Germline lookup yields CDR1 SGHVS and CDR2 FNYEAQ. The CDR3 length is 17 residues. In DNA, the CDR3 is TGTGCCAGCAGCCTAGTCCTTGCAGGGGCGATGAACACTGAAGCTTTCTTT. As protein: CASSLVLAGAMNTEAFF. Drawing the rest from reference TRBV7-6 and TRBJ1-1, the complete variable domain is GAGVSQSPRYKVTKRGQDVALRCDPISGHVSLYWYRQALGQGPEFLTYFNYEAQQDKSGLPNDRFSAERPEGSISTLTIQRTEQRDSAMYRCASSLVLAGAMNTEAFFGQGTRLTVV.

The rearrangement joins TRBV5-1 to TRBJ1-2, with 8 bases that match TRBD1. Germline CDR1 SGHRS, CDR2 YFSETQ. The CDR3 is 16 amino acids. J gave up 8 bases and V 3 bases, and 15 bases lay outside the gene matches. The CDR3 loop is CASSYDGTGGSIGYTF. The CDR3 DNA reads as TGCGCCAGCAGCTATGACGGGACAGGAGGTTCGATCGGCTACACCTTC.

This chain joins TRBV5-1 and TRBJ2-7; TRBD1 aligns across 11 bases. This CDR3 is built from 14 residues. CDR1 and CDR2 from the germline V gene are SGHRS and YFSETQ. J was trimmed by 4 bases and V by 3 bases; bases with no gene match: 3. CDR3 coding DNA: TGCGCCAGCAGCTATGGGGACAGGGGGTACGAGCAGTACTTC. Protein: CASSYGDRGYEQYF. The whole variable domain, remainder taken from reference TRBV5-1 and TRBJ2-7, is KAGVTQTPRYLIKTRGQQVTLSCSPISGHRSVSWYQQTPGQGLQFLFEYFSETQRNKGNFPGRFSGRQFSNSRSEMNVSTLELGDSALYLCASSYGDRGYEQYFGPGTRLTVT.

The CDR3 loop is CASSVQEGAPSLTDTQYF. The CDR3 DNA reads as TGTGCCAGCAGCGTCCAAGAGGGGGCGCCCTCTCTCACAGATACGCAGTATTTT. The chain links TRBV9 to TRBJ2-3, with 7 positions matching TRBD1. The CDR3 extends over 18 amino acids. The V segment lost 2 bases and the J segment 2 bases; nucleotides outside the gene matches: 14. CDR1 and CDR2 (germline): SGDLS, YYNGEE.

This clone was seen a single time. The rearrangement links TRBV7-3 to TRBJ1-1, with D possibly being TRBD1 (5 bases). Trimming left V 8 bases short and J 8 bases short, with 21 bases between. The CDR3 covers 14 residues. Germline values: CDR1 SGHTA, CDR2 FQGTGA. The CDR3 DNA reads as TGTGCCAGCGCAGCGAGTACGCCCACAGGAGAAGCTTTCTTT. It is translated as CASAASTPTGEAFF.

The chain combines TRBV11-2 with TRBJ1-2; D may be TRBD1 (5 bases). The CDR3 runs to 17 residues. Trimming pared 8 bases from V and 1 base from J, leaving 23 bases between. The germline V gene has CDR1 SGHAT and CDR2 FQNNGV. The CDR3 loop is CASGTLFGSGLNYGYTF. CDR3 nucleotides: TGTGCCAGCGGGACCTTGTTTGGTAGTGGACTTAACTATGGCTACACCTTC.

The chain links TRBV4-1 to TRBJ1-2, with unresolved D. V lost 0 bases, J lost 3 bases, and 11 bases lay in between. The length of the CDR3 is 15 residues. Germline V CDR1 and CDR2: MGHRA, YSYEKL. The CDR3 sequence: CASSQELGADYGYTF. CDR3 sequence (DNA): TGCGCCAGCAGCCAAGAATTGGGCGCAGACTATGGCTACACCTTC.

This chain joins TRBV5-1 and TRBJ2-1; maybe TRBD1 (5 bases). The germline CDR1 and CDR2 sequences are SGHRS and YFSETQ. V lost 1 base, J lost 7 bases, and 9 bases lay in between. The CDR3 is made up of 13 amino acids. CDR3 region: CASSLIAGNEQFF. DNA of the CDR3: TGCGCCAGCAGCTTGATCGCAGGGAATGAGCAGTTCTTC.

As concerns this clone: The sample carries other DNA sequences with the same CDR3. This chain connects TRBV29-1 to TRBJ2-3; no definite D call. The CDR3 length is 12 residues. Germline V lookup: CDR1 SQVTM, CDR2 ANQGSEA. V lost 1 base to trimming and J lost 0 bases, with 2 bases between them. The CDR3 is CSVEVSTDTQYF. The CDR3 coding sequence is TGCAGCGTTGAAGTGAGCACAGATACGCAGTATTTT.

The rearrangement uses TRBV30 and TRBJ1-2; TRBD1 might be the D (5 bases). The CDR3 is 13 amino acids. Germline-derived CDR1 and CDR2 are GTSNPN and SVGIG (reference sequence). V dropped 2 bases and J dropped 9 bases, with 16 bases sitting between them. The CDR3 protein is CAWSPLGQSRYTF. Written as DNA, the CDR3 is TGTGCCTGGAGTCCCTTGGGGCAATCACGCTACACCTTC.

The chain recombines TRBV7-9 with TRBJ2-3; 8 nucleotides agree with TRBD2. The CDR3 has 16 residues. The germline V gene encodes CDR1 SEHNR and CDR2 FQNEAQ (reference sequence). V gave up 3 bases and J gave up 2 bases; unmatched junction bases: 7. The CDR3 is CASSFGLRGDTDTQYF. In DNA form, the CDR3 reads TGTGCCAGCAGCTTCGGTCTGCGGGGGGACACAGATACGCAGTATTTT.

V usage is TRBV7-2 and J usage is TRBJ1-5; D is ambiguous. From germline, CDR1 is SGHTA and CDR2 FQGNSA. The V end was cut by 5 bases, the J end by 1 base, with 12 bases between. This CDR3 spans 15 amino acids. The DNA for the CDR3 is TGTGCCAGCAGCCCCCGACCGGAAAGCAATCAGCCCCAGCATTTT. It is translated as CASSPRPESNQPQHF.

This chain connects TRBV2 to TRBJ1-4; 7 bases agree with TRBD1. CDR1 SNHLY and CDR2 FYNNEI come from the germline V gene. Trimming took 7 bases from V and 8 from J; bases not matched to a gene: 7. This CDR3 has 13 amino acids. The CDR3 nucleotides are TGTGCCAGCAAGTCGACAGGGCCCGAAAAACTGTTTTTT. Protein: CASKSTGPEKLFF.

The chain combines TRBV30 with TRBJ1-1; 7 nucleotides match TRBD1. V shed 0 bases, J shed 0 bases, and the junction held 4 bases outside the gene matches. The CDR3 has 15 residues. Germline values: CDR1 GTSNPN, CDR2 SVGIG (reference sequence). CDR3 amino acids: CAWSVGGTVNTEAFF. The CDR3 bases are TGTGCCTGGAGTGTAGGCGGGACAGTGAACACTGAAGCTTTCTTT.

V is TRBV30 and J is TRBJ1-1; a possible D gene is TRBD1 (6 bases). The CDR3 length is 12 residues. Germline loops: CDR1 GTSNPN, CDR2 SVGIG (reference sequence). Trimming shortened V by 3 bases and J by 4 bases, and 9 bases separated the two germline ends. The DNA for the CDR3 is TGTGCCTGGAGACAGGGACCCACTGAAGCTTTCTTT. It specifies CAWRQGPTEAFF.

This clone has a single count. V is TRBV4-1 and J is TRBJ2-5; 10 nucleotides agree with TRBD2. V lost 0 bases and J lost 5; bases outside the gene matches: 9. The CDR3 loop spans 17 amino acids. Germline lookup yields CDR1 MGHRA and CDR2 YSYEKL. DNA of the CDR3: TGCGCCAGCAGCCAAGAAGGGGCTAGCGGGGGCCGGGAGACCCAGTACTTC. This encodes CASSQEGASGGRETQYF.

The rearrangement links TRBV6-5 to TRBJ1-2; possible D gene TRBD1, 5 bases. The V end was cut by 2 bases, the J end by 2 bases, with 12 bases between. CDR1 and CDR2 (germline): MNHEY, SVGAGI. The CDR3 length is 15 residues. Written as DNA, the CDR3 is TGTGCCAGCAGTTACGGCGGGGGGAGGAACTATGGCTACACCTTC. It encodes CASSYGGGRNYGYTF.

In this sample, this clone turned up a few times. The J gene is TRBJ1-5, the V gene TRBV1. TRBV1 is annotated as a pseudogene. The CDR3 loop spans 11 amino acids. CDR3 amino acids: CTVYSNQPQHF. CDR3 DNA sequence: TGCACCGTTTATAGCAATCAGCCCCAGCATTTT.

This clone was picked up one time. V gene TRBV5-1 combines with J gene TRBJ2-5, with D perhaps assigned TRBD1 or TRBD2 (5 bases each). Per germline, CDR1 SGHRS and CDR2 YFSETQ. V was clipped by 2 bases and J by 2 bases, with 10 bases between them. The CDR3 sequence is 14 residues long. The CDR3: CASSLLGEQETQYF. CDR3 sequence (DNA): TGCGCCAGCAGCTTATTGGGGGAGCAAGAGACCCAGTACTTC.

This clone was seen a handful of times. V and J are TRBV29-1 and TRBJ1-5; D is perhaps TRBD1 (6 bases). Germline V gene data show CDR1 as SQVTM and CDR2 as ANQGSEA. The CDR3 has 13 amino acids. Trimming took off 5 bases at V and 3 bases at J, with 11 bases between the two ends. CDR3 DNA sequence: TGCAGCGTTAGGGGGGCCTTCAATCAGCCCCAGCATTTT. Translating it yields CSVRGAFNQPQHF.

The genes are TRBV4-1 and TRBJ1-5; D uncertain. Trimming removed 0 bases from V and 0 bases from J, with 9 bases in between. Germline CDR1 MGHRA, CDR2 YSYEKL. CDR3 length equals 16 residues. The CDR3 loop reads CASSQDAVISNQPQHF. The CDR3 DNA reads TGCGCCAGCAGCCAAGATGCGGTCATTAGCAATCAGCCCCAGCATTTT.

The J gene is TRBJ1-1, the V gene TRBV19; D is ambiguous. This CDR3 region has 13 residues. Germline lookup yields CDR1 LNHDA and CDR2 SQIVND (reference sequence). The ends were cut back, 3 bases at V and 4 bases at J, with 9 bases in the middle. Here the CDR3 DNA reads TGTGCCAGTAGTATGAAGGAGGGCACTGAAGCTTTCTTT. This translates into CASSMKEGTEAFF.

CDR3 in amino acids: CASSTGGMNTEAFF. CDR3 DNA: TGCGCCAGCAGCACGGGAGGGATGAACACTGAAGCTTTCTTT. V gene TRBV10-1 combines with J gene TRBJ1-1; D gene unclear. Trimming pared 6 bases from V and 0 bases from J, leaving 11 bases between. Per the germline V gene, CDR1 is WNHNN and CDR2 is SYGVQD (reference sequence). The CDR3 has 14 residues.